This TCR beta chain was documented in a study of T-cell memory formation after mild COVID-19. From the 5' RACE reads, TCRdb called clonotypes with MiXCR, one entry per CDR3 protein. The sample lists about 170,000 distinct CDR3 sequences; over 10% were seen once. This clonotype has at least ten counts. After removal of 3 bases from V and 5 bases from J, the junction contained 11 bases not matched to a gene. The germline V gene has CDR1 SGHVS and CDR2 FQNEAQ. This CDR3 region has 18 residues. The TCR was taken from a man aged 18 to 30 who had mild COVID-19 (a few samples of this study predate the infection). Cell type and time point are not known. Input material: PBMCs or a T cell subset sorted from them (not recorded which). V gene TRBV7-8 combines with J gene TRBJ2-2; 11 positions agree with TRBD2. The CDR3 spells CASSFARPGLADTGELFF. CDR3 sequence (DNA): TGTGCCAGCAGCTTTGCTCGTCCGGGACTAGCGGATACCGGGGAGCTGTTTTTT.